A single sample gave rise to the 27 T cell receptor beta chains below, sequenced in a study of molecular identifiers for immune sequencing clone quantification. TCRdb analysed the PCR reads with MiXCR anew, one entry per CDR3 protein. The table lists more than 550,000 distinct CDR3 sequences, about 25% of them singletons. The specimen was naive CD8+ T cells from blood, with Jurkat cell RNA spiked in. Subset given: FACS-sorted CD8+CD4-CCR7+CD45RA+ naive T cells. Source of these receptors: a human donor in good health. Some libraries in this study had Jurkat cell RNA spiked in.

This clonotype has more than one count but fewer than ten. The gene calls are TRBV6-6 and TRBJ2-7; maybe TRBD1 (5 bases). CDR3 length: 13 amino acids. The germline V gene encodes CDR1 MNHNY and CDR2 SVGAGI (reference sequence). Between the trimmed V and J ends, which lost 6 bases and 6 bases, there was a span of 15 bases. In DNA, the CDR3 is TGTGCCAGCAGCGAGGATGGGGCCTGCGAGCAGTACTTC. Its protein is CASSEDGACEQYF.

This clonotype was seen ten or more times. This chain joins TRBV30 and TRBJ2-1; 9 nucleotides agree with TRBD1. The J segment lost 10 bases and the V segment lost 8 bases, leaving 6 bases of the junction unmatched. Germline V gene sequence: CDR1 GTSNPN, CDR2 SVGIG (reference sequence). The CDR3 contains 11 residues. The CDR3 loop is CAGGQGGEQFF. The CDR3 nucleotides are TGTGCCGGGGGACAGGGAGGCGAGCAGTTCTTC.

This clonotype has a count of ten or more. The V call is TRBV29-1, the J call TRBJ1-1; tentative D call: TRBD1 (5 bases). V lost 4 bases, J lost 4 bases, and 7 bases lay in between. The CDR3 is 11 residues long. Germline V lookup: CDR1 SQVTM, CDR2 ANQGSEA. In DNA form, the CDR3 reads TGCAGCGTTGTCGGGGGCACTGAAGCTTTCTTT. This translates into CSVVGGTEAFF.

As to this clonotype: A read error is possible here, since a much larger clone lies one base away. The chain joins TRBV4-3 to TRBJ1-5; D gene unclear. In germline, CDR1 is LGHNA, CDR2 YSLEER. The CDR3 sequence is 15 residues long. V lost 4 bases to trimming and J lost 5 bases, with 15 bases between them. This chain's CDR3 is CASSRDTGNYQPQHF. The CDR3 nucleotides are TGCGCCAGCAGCCGAGATACGGGAAACTATCAGCCCCAGCATTTT.

This clonotype was counted between two and nine times. The genes are TRBV5-6 and TRBJ1-2; D gene uncertain. The CDR3 has 14 amino acids. The germline gives CDR1 SGHDT, CDR2 YYEEEE. Trimming took off 1 base at V and 1 base at J, with 8 bases between the two ends. CDR3 sequence (DNA): TGTGCCAGCAGCTTGCAGGTTTTTAACTATGGCTACACCTTC. It encodes CASSLQVFNYGYTF. Supplemented by reference TRBV5-6 and TRBJ1-2, the full variable domain reads DAGVTQSPTHLIKTRGQQVTLRCSPKSGHDTVSWYQQALGQGPQFIFQYYEEEERQRGNFPDRFSGHQFPNYSSELNVNALLLGDSALYLCASSLQVFNYGYTFGSGTRLTVV.

Points on this clonotype: A much larger clone lies a single base off, so this may be a read error. This chain's CDR3 is CSTRFESYEQYF. CDR3 nucleotides: TGCAGTACTAGGTTTGAGTCCTACGAGCAGTACTTC. This chain connects TRBV20-1 to TRBJ2-7; a weak D match, TRBD2 (5 bases). Germline V gene sequence: CDR1 DFQATT, CDR2 SNEGSKA (reference sequence). The CDR3 has 12 amino acids.

This clonotype has a count of ten or more. The chain has TRBV4-3 and TRBJ2-3; D gene uncertain. The CDR3 runs to 13 residues. CDR1 and CDR2 (germline): LGHNA, YSLEER. With 0 bases removed from V and 10 bases from J, the gap between germline ends came to 11 bases. This CDR3 reads CASSQDWGTPQYF. DNA of the CDR3: TGCGCCAGCAGCCAAGATTGGGGTACCCCGCAGTATTTT.

This clonotype appeared a few times. The rearrangement joins TRBV27 to TRBJ1-2; D is undetermined. Germline lookup yields CDR1 MNHEY and CDR2 SMNVEV (reference sequence). CDR3 length equals 15 residues. Deletions cut 5 bases from V and 8 bases from J, with 21 bases between. The DNA for the CDR3 is TGTGCCAGCAGTCCGCTCGGAGGGAAACTCGGCGGCTACACCTTC. This gives the protein CASSPLGGKLGGYTF.

Points on this clonotype: Lacking the conserved final phenylalanine or tryptophan, this CDR3 likely reflects a read error. V and J are TRBV7-9 and TRBJ1-5; 8 bases agree with TRBD1. The ends lost 1 base at V and 6 bases at J; junction bases unmatched: 2. CDR1 and CDR2 from the germline V gene are SEHNR and FQNEAQ (reference sequence). There are 14 residues in the CDR3. The CDR3 sequence is CASSLGTGIQPQHL. In DNA, the CDR3 is TGTGCCAGCAGCTTAGGGACAGGGATTCAGCCCCAGCATCTT.

The chain joins TRBV4-1 to TRBJ2-7; 8 bases fit TRBD2. The CDR3 runs 15 residues. Losses at the gene ends were 5 bases for V and 3 bases for J; bases not matched to a gene: 9. Germline V CDR1 and CDR2: MGHRA, YSYEKL. CDR3 bases: TGCGCCAGCAGCGCCAAGATTAGCGGGATCTACGAGCAGTACTTC. As protein: CASSAKISGIYEQYF.

This clonotype was observed many times. This chain joins TRBV4-2 and TRBJ2-5; 9 nucleotides align to TRBD2. Losses at the gene ends were 0 bases for V and 5 bases for J; bases not matched to a gene: 16. The V gene's germline CDR1 is LGHNA and CDR2 YNFKEQ. The CDR3 spans 19 residues. Here the CDR3 reads CASSQDLYLPSGIIETQYF. CDR3 DNA sequence: TGTGCCAGCAGCCAAGATCTCTATTTGCCTAGCGGGATCATCGAGACCCAGTACTTC.

The J gene is TRBJ2-1, the V gene TRBV19; D tentatively reads TRBD1 or TRBD2 (5 bases each). V was shortened by 7 bases and J by 1 base, with 14 bases between the two germline ends. From germline, CDR1 is LNHDA and CDR2 SQIVND (reference sequence). This CDR3 is built from 15 residues. The CDR3 nucleotides are TGTGCCAGTACCCCGGGGCCCCTATCCTACAATGAGCAGTTCTTC. Amino acid sequence: CASTPGPLSYNEQFF.

As to this clonotype: This may be a read error, as it is one base from a much larger clone. The chain links TRBV7-6 to TRBJ1-4; the D is unclear. Germline V lookup: CDR1 SGHVS, CDR2 FNYEAQ. This CDR3 region has 16 residues. In nucleotides, the CDR3 is TGTGCCAGCAGCTGGAGCCTCATGGGAACTAATGAAAAACTGTTATTT. Residues: CASSWSLMGTNEKLLF.

This clonotype was detected only a few times. DNA of the CDR3: TGTGCCAGCAGGTACGGGGTTACAGATACGCAGTATTTT. As protein: CASRYGVTDTQYF. The chain recombines TRBV6-2 or TRBV6-3 with TRBJ2-3, with D possibly being TRBD2 (5 bases). V lost 6 bases and J lost 3, with 10 bases in between. Germline V gives CDR1 MNHEY, CDR2 SVGEGT. The CDR3 spans 13 residues.

In the case of this clonotype: The junction and the germline gene differ at one end; a read error may be behind it. The chain joins TRBV12-3 or TRBV12-4 to TRBJ2-7; 8 bases line up with TRBD1. This CDR3 is 15 amino acids long. The CDR3 DNA sequence: TGTGCCGGCAGTTCTCGGACAGGGTCTAACTACGAGCAGTACTTC. Its protein product is CAGSSRTGSNYEQYF.

The chain recombines TRBV12-3 or TRBV12-4 with TRBJ2-7, with TRBD1 matching over 8 bases. There are 14 residues in the CDR3. V was pared by 5 bases and J by 3 bases, with 6 bases of the junction left unmatched. The CDR3 spells CASSEPGQDYEQYF. The CDR3 nucleotides read TGTGCCAGCAGTGAACCGGGACAGGACTACGAGCAGTACTTC.

About this clonotype itself: This may be a read error: a much more frequent sequence differs by one nucleotide. The J gene is TRBJ1-5, the V gene TRBV12-5; D not resolved. The J call is doubtful: the DNA matches TRBJ2-3 better. Per the germline V gene, CDR1 is LGHNT and CDR2 is FRNRAP. CDR3 size: 13 residues. CDR3 in amino acids: CASGFNLGQPQYF. As DNA, the CDR3 is TGTGCTAGTGGTTTCAACCTAGGTCAGCCCCAGTATTTT.

The sample holds a few counts of this clonotype. The rearrangement joins TRBV20-1 to TRBJ2-1, with 10 positions matching TRBD2. Per germline, CDR1 DFQATT and CDR2 SNEGSKA (reference sequence). V lost 0 bases to trimming and J lost 3 bases; unmatched junction nucleotides: 23. This CDR3 contains 22 residues. The CDR3 sequence: CSARESPWRQTGLAANYNEQFF. In DNA, the CDR3 is TGCAGTGCTAGAGAAAGTCCCTGGCGACAGACCGGACTAGCGGCCAACTACAATGAGCAGTTCTTC.

This clonotype was counted at least ten times. J is TRBJ1-1 and V is TRBV9, with D uncertain. Looked up from germline, CDR1 is SGDLS and CDR2 is YYNGEE. The CDR3 consists of 12 residues. V was clipped by 4 bases and J by 3 bases, with 7 bases between them. The CDR3, as DNA: TGTGCCAGCAGCACCGGTGACACTGAAGCTTTCTTT. As protein: CASSTGDTEAFF.

V and J are TRBV11-2 and TRBJ2-4; 9 nucleotides agree with TRBD2. The germline V gene has CDR1 SGHAT and CDR2 FQNNGV. The V segment lost 0 bases and the J segment 8 bases; nucleotides outside the gene matches: 8. The CDR3 runs to 16 residues. CDR3 DNA: TGTGCCAGCAGCTTAGATCTTGCGGGGGGGTATGACATTCAGTACTTC. As protein: CASSLDLAGGYDIQYF.

The chain is built from TRBV19 and TRBJ1-6; 7 bases fit TRBD1. The CDR3 is made up of 14 amino acids. V dropped 7 bases and J dropped 7; count of bases not matched to a gene: 7. Per the germline V gene, CDR1 is LNHDA and CDR2 is SQIVND (reference sequence). CDR3 bases: TGTGCCAGTACCCATGCCAGGGGGAATTCACCCCTCCACTTT. It is translated as CASTHARGNSPLHF.

This clonotype came up many times. The rearrangement joins TRBV6-5 to TRBJ1-5; 7 nucleotides match TRBD1. Germline assignment: CDR1 MNHEY and CDR2 SVGAGI. The CDR3 totals 16 residues. The J segment lost 1 base and the V segment lost 5 bases, leaving 8 bases of the junction unmatched. The CDR3 DNA is TGTGCCAGCAGTCCGATCGGACAGGACAGCAATCAGCCCCAGCATTTT. Translated, it gives CASSPIGQDSNQPQHF.

Note on this clonotype: A much larger clone sits a single nucleotide away, making a read error possible. The rearrangement joins TRBV7-9 to TRBJ2-7; D gene ambiguous. Germline V gives CDR1 SEHNR, CDR2 FQNEAQ (reference sequence). The CDR3 length is 12 residues. The CDR3 DNA is TGTGCCAGCAGCCAGAACTACTACGGGCAGTACTTC. Translation: CASSQNYYGQYF.

The CDR3 protein is CAWRRGSSSTDTQYF. Written as DNA, the CDR3 is TGTGCCTGGAGAAGGGGGAGCTCTAGCACAGATACGCAGTATTTT. V gene TRBV30 combines with J gene TRBJ2-3; D perhaps matches TRBD1 (6 bases). The V end was cut by 3 bases, the J end by 0 bases, with 13 bases between. The CDR3 is 15 amino acids. Looked up from germline, CDR1 is GTSNPN and CDR2 is SVGIG (reference sequence).

In this sample, this clonotype turned up many times. J is TRBJ1-5 and V is TRBV12-3 or TRBV12-4; D remains unclear. The V and J ends lost 3 bases and 3 bases respectively, with 9 bases between them. This CDR3 spans 14 amino acids. The CDR3 DNA reads TGTGCCAGCAGTTTCCCCGGACTCAATCAGCCCCAGCATTTT. Its translation: CASSFPGLNQPQHF.

In the case of this clonotype: Since a much larger clone is just one base distant, this may be a read error. The chain couples TRBV28 to TRBJ2-5; D is tentatively TRBD1 or TRBD2 (6 bases each). Germline V gene lookup returns CDR1 MDHEN and CDR2 SYDVKM. CDR3 size: 13 residues. The CDR3 coding sequence is TGTGCCAGCACCCCCGGGGGCCAAGAGACCAAGTACTTC. It is translated as CASTPGGQETKYF.

The rearrangement uses TRBV14 and TRBJ2-3, with a weak D call TRBD1 (6 bases). Germline V lookup: CDR1 SGHDN, CDR2 FVKESK. CDR3 length: 15 amino acids. Trimming shortened V by 0 bases and J by 4 bases, and 11 bases separated the two germline ends. CDR3 DNA sequence: TGTGCCAGCAGCCAAGATCTAGGGGGTTCAGATACGCAGTATTTT. Translated: CASSQDLGGSDTQYF.